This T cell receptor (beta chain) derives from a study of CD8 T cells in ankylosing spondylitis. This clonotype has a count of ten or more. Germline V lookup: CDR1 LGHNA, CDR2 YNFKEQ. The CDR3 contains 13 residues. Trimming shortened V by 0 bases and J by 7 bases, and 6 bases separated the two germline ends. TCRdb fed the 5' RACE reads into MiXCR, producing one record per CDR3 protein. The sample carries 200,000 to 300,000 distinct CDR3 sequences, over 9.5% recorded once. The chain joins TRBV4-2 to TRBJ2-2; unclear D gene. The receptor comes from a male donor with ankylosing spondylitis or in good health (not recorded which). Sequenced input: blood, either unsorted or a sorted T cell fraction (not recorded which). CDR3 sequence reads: CASSQDPVGELFF. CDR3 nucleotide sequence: TGTGCCAGCAGCCAAGACCCGGTCGGGGAGCTGTTTTTT.